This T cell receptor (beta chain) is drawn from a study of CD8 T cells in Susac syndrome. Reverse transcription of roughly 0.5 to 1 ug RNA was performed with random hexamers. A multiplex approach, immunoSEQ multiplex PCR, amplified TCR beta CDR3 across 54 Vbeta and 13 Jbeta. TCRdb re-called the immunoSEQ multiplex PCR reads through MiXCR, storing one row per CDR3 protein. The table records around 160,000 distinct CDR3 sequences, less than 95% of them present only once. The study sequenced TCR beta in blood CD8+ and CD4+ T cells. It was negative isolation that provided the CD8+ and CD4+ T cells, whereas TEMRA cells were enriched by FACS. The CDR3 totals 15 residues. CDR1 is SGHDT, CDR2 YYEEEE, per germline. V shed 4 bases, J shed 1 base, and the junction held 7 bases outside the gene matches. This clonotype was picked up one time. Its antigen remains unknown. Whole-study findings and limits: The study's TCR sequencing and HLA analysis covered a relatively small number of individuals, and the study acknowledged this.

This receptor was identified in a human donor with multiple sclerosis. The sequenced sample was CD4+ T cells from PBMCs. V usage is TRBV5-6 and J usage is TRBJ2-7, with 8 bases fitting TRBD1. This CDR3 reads CASSRLGQASYEQYF. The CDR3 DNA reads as TGTGCCAGCAGCCGATTGGGACAGGCGTCCTACGAGCAGTACTTC.